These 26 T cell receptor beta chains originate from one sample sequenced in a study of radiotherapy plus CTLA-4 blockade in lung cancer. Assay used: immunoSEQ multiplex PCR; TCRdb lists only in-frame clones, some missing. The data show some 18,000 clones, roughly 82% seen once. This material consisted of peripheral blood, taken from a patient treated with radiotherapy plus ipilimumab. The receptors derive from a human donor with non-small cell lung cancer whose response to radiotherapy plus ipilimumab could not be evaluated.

DNA of the CDR3: TGTGCCAGCAGCTTATCCCGACAGGCCGATACCCAGTACTTC. Its protein product is CASSLSRQADTQYF. The chain employs TRBV7-2 and TRBJ2-5; TRBD1 is a possible D gene (6 bases). Between the trimmed V and J ends, which lost 2 bases and 8 bases, there was a span of 15 bases. There are 14 residues in the CDR3. Germline V CDR1 and CDR2: SGHTA, FQGNSA.

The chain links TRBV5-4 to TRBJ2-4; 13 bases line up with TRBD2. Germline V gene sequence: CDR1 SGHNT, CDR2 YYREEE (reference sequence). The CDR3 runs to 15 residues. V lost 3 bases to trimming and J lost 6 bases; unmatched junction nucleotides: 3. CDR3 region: CASSSRTSGGNIQYF. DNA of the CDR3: TGTGCCAGCAGCTCCCGGACTAGCGGGGGAAACATTCAGTACTTC. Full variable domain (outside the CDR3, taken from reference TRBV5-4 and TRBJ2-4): ETGVTQSPTHLIKTRGQQVTLRCSSQSGHNTVSWYQQALGQGPQFIFQYYREEENGRGNFPPRFSGLQFPNYSSELNVNALELDDSALYLCASSSRTSGGNIQYFGAGTRLSVL.

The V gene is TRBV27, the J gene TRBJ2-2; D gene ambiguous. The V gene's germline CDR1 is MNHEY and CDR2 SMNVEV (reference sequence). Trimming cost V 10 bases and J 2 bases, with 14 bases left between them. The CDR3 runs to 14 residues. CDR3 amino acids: CATAVGENTGELFF. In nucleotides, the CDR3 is TGTGCCACTGCCGTTGGAGAAAACACCGGGGAGCTGTTTTTT.

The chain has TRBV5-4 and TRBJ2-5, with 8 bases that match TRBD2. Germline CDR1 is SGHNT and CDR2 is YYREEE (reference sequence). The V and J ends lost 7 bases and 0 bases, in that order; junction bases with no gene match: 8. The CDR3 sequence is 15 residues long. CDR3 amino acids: CASAAGGGYQETQYF. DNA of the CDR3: TGTGCCAGCGCGGCGGGGGGAGGGTACCAAGAGACCCAGTACTTC. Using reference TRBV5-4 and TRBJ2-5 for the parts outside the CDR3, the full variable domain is ETGVTQSPTHLIKTRGQQVTLRCSSQSGHNTVSWYQQALGQGPQFIFQYYREEENGRGNFPPRFSGLQFPNYSSELNVNALELDDSALYLCASAAGGGYQETQYFGPGTRLLVL.

CDR3: CASSRSGGSTDTQYF. CDR3 in DNA: TGTGCCAGCAGCAGGAGCGGGGGAAGCACAGATACGCAGTATTTT. This sequence joins TRBV5-4 and TRBJ2-3; TRBD2 matches 8 bases. The CDR3 loop spans 15 amino acids. V was clipped by 4 bases and J by 0 bases; unmatched bases: 4. The germline V gene has CDR1 SGHNT and CDR2 YYREEE (reference sequence).

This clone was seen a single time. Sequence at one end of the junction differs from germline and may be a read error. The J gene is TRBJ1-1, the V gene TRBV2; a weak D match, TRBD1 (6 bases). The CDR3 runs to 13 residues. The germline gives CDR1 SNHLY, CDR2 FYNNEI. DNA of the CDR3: TGTGCCTCCTCAGGGGACGTGAAAACTGAAGCTTTCTTT. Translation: CASSGDVKTEAFF.

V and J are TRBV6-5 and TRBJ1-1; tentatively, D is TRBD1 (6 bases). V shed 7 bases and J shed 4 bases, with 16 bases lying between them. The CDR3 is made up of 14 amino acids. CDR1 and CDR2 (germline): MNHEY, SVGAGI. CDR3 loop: CASTRQGGGTEAFF. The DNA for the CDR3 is TGTGCCAGCACCAGACAAGGGGGGGGCACTGAAGCTTTCTTT.

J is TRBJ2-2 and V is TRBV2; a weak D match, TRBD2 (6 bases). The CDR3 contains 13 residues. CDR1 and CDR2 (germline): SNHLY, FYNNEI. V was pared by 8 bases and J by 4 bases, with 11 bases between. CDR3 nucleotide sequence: TGTGCCAGCGGGCGGGGAACCACCGGGGAGCTGTTTTTT. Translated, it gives CASGRGTTGELFF.

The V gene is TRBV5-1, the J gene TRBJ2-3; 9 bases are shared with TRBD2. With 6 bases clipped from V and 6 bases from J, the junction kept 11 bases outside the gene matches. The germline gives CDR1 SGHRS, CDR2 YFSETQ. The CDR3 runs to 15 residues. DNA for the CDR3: TGCGCCAGCATGGTTGCGGGAGGGTACGTGGATACGCAGTATTTT. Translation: CASMVAGGYVDTQYF.

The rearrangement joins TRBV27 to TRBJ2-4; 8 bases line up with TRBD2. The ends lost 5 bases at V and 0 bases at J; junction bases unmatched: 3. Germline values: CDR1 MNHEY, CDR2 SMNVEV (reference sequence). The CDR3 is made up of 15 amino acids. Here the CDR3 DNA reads TGTGCCAGCAGTAGCGGGAGCGGAGCCAAAAACATTCAGTACTTC. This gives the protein CASSSGSGAKNIQYF.

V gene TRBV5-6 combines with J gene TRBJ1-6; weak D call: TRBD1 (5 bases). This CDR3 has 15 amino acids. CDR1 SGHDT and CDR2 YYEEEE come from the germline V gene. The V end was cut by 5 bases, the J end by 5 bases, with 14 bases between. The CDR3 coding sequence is TGTGCCAGCAGAGCATTAGGGGTCGATAATTCACCCCTCCACTTT. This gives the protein CASRALGVDNSPLHF.

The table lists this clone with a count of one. The CDR3 sequence is CASSSPSGLAKNIQYF. CDR3 DNA sequence: TGTGCCAGCAGCTCACCTAGCGGGTTAGCCAAAAACATTCAGTACTTC. The chain carries TRBV7-2 and TRBJ2-4, with 8 positions matching TRBD2. CDR3 length equals 16 residues. Germline CDR1 and CDR2: SGHTA and FQGNSA. Losses at the gene ends were 4 bases for V and 0 bases for J; bases not matched to a gene: 5. Based on the CDR3 plus reference TRBV7-2 and TRBJ2-4, the full variable domain is GAGVSQSPSNKVTEKGKDVELRCDPISGHTALYWYRQSLGQGLEFLIYFQGNSAPDKSGLPSDRFSAERTGGSVSTLTIQRTQQEDSAVYLCASSSPSGLAKNIQYFGAGTRLSVL.

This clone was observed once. CDR3 protein: CASSLVWGQLTGELFF. CDR3 sequence (DNA): TGTGCCAGCAGCTTAGTTTGGGGACAGTTGACCGGGGAGCTGTTTTTT. V and J are TRBV11-2 and TRBJ2-2, with 7 bases fitting TRBD1. The CDR3 sequence is 16 residues long. Germline lookup yields CDR1 SGHAT and CDR2 FQNNGV. With 1 base clipped from V and 5 bases from J, the junction kept 7 bases outside the gene matches.

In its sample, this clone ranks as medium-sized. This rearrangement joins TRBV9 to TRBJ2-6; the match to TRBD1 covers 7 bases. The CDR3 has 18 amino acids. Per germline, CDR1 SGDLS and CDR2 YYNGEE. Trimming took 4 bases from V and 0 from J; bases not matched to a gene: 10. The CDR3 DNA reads TGTGCCAGCAGCTACCCAGGGGGTGTCGACTCTGGGGCCAACGTCCTGACTTTC. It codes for CASSYPGGVDSGANVLTF.

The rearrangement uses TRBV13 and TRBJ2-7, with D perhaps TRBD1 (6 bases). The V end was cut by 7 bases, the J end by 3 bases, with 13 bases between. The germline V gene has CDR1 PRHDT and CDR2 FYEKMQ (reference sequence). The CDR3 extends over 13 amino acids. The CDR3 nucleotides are TGTGCCAGCACCCTAGGGGGAGACTACGAGCAGTACTTC. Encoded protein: CASTLGGDYEQYF.

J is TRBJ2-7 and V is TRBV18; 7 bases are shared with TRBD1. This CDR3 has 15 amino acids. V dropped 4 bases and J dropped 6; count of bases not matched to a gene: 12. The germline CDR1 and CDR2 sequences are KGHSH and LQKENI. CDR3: CASSLGTAIFAEQYF. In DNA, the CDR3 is TGTGCCAGCTCACTGGGGACAGCTATTTTTGCCGAGCAGTACTTC.

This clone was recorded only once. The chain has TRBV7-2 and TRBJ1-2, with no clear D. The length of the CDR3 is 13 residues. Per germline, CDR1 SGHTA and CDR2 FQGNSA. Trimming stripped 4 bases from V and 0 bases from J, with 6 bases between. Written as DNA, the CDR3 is TGTGCCAGCAGCTCTACCTCTAACTATGGCTACACCTTC. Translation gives CASSSTSNYGYTF.

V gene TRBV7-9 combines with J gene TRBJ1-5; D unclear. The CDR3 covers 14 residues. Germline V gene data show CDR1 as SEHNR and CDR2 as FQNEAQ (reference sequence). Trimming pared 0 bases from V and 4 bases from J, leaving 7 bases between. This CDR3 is CASSLAYSNQPQHF. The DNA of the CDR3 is TGTGCCAGCAGCTTAGCATACAGTAATCAGCCCCAGCATTTT.

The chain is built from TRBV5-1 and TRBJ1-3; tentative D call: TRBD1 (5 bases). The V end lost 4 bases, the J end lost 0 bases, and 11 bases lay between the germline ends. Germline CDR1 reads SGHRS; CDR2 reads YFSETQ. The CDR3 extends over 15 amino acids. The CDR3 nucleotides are TGCGCCAGCAGCGCGGGACCGATCTCTGGAAACACCATATATTTT. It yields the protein CASSAGPISGNTIYF. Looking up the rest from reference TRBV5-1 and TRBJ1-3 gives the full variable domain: KAGVTQTPRYLIKTRGQQVTLSCSPISGHRSVSWYQQTPGQGLQFLFEYFSETQRNKGNFPGRFSGRQFSNSRSEMNVSTLELGDSALYLCASSAGPISGNTIYFGEGSWLTVV.

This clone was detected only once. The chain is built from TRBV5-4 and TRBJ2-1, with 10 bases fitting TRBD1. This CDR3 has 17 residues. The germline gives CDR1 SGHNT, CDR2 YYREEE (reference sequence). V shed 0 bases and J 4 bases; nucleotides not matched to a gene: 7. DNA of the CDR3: TGTGCCAGCAGCTTGGGACAGGGGGCAGGCGGTTACAATGAGCAGTTCTTC. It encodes CASSLGQGAGGYNEQFF.

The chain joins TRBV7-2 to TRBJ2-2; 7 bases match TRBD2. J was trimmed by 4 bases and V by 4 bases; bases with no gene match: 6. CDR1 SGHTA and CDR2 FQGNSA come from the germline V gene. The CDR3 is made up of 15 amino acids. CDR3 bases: TGTGCCAGCAGCTCCGGGGGGTCAATCACCGGGGAGCTGTTTTTT. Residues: CASSSGGSITGELFF.

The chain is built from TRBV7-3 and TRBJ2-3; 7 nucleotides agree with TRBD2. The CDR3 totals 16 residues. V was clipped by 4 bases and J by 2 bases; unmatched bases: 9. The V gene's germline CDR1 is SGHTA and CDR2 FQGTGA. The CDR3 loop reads CASSSASGGTTDTQYF. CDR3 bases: TGTGCCAGCAGCTCCGCTAGCGGCGGGACCACAGATACGCAGTATTTT.

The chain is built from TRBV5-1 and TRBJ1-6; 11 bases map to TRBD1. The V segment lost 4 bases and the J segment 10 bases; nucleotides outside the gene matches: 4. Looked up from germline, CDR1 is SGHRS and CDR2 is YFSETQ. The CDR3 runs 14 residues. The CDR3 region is CASSLGQGDSPLHF. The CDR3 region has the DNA TGCGCCAGCAGCCTGGGACAGGGGGACTCACCCCTCCACTTT.

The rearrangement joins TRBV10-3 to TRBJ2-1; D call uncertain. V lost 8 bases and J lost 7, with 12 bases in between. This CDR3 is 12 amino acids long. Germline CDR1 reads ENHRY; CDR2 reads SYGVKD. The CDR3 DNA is TGTGCCATCCCCCGATCCGGGAATGAGCAGTTCTTC. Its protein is CAIPRSGNEQFF.

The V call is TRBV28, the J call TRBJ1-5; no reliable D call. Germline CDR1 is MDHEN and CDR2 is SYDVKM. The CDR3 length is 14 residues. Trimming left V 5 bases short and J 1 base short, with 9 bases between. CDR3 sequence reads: CASSAGWSNQPQHF. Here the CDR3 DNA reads TGTGCCAGCAGTGCCGGGTGGAGCAATCAGCCCCAGCATTTT.

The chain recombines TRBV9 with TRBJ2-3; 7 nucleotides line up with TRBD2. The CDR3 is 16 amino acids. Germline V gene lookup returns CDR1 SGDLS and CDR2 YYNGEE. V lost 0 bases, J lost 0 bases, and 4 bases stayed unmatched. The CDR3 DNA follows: TGTGCCAGCAGCGTAGGGGAGGGTCGGAGCACAGATACGCAGTATTTT. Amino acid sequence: CASSVGEGRSTDTQYF. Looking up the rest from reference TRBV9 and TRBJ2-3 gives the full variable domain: DSGVTQTPKHLITATGQRVTLRCSPRSGDLSVYWYQQSLDQGLQFLIQYYNGEERAKGNILERFSAQQFPDLHSELNLSSLELGDSALYFCASSVGEGRSTDTQYFGPGTRLTVL.